This is a list of T cell receptor beta chains from one sample in a study of T cell repertoires in cytomegalovirus infection. Using its own MiXCR run on the reads, TCRdb lists one record per CDR3 protein. Of about 460,000 distinct CDR3 sequences listed, approximately 10% are singletons. Sequenced: PBMCs. Every receptor here comes from a human donor in good health (CMV status not recorded). Some clones in this sample may be carry-over from other donors' samples. Both conserved end residues are part of each CDR3. The order of the fields is V gene, D gene, J gene, clone size, CDR3 protein, CDR3 DNA. D genes are given only for firm matches. Clone size is shown for a subset of rows, as once, few, many or a class of expanded clone.

TRBV10-3	NA	TRBJ2-4	NA	CAISEGVFPNIQYF	TGTGCCATCAGTGAGGGGGTGTTTCCCAACATTCAGTACTTC
TRBV28	TRBD1	TRBJ1-1	many	CASSFLSGGGSTEAFF	TGTGCCAGCAGTTTCCTCTCAGGGGGCGGAAGCACTGAAGCTTTCTTT
TRBV5-4	NA	TRBJ1-2	few	CASSLGGGENWNYGYTF	TGTGCCAGCAGCTTGGGGGGGGGGGAGAATTGGAACTATGGCTACACCTTC
TRBV18	TRBD2	TRBJ2-1	NA	CASSPPSAGRDEQFF	TGTGCCAGCTCACCACCTTCGGCAGGGAGGGATGAGCAGTTCTTC
TRBV24-1	NA	TRBJ2-1	few	CATSDPAGTTLDNEQFF	TGTGCCACCAGTGACCCAGCCGGGACCACTCTTGACAATGAGCAGTTCTTC
TRBV11-2	TRBD1	TRBJ2-5	few	CASSLDLSGTGFQETQYF	TGTGCCAGCAGCTTAGATCTTTCCGGGACAGGGTTCCAAGAGACCCAGTACTTC
TRBV12-3/TRBV12-4	TRBD1	TRBJ1-2	many	CASSRTGLGYGYTF	TGTGCCAGCAGTAGGACAGGTTTGGGCTATGGCTACACCTTC
TRBV11-2	NA	TRBJ2-3	many	CASSRKTSTDTQYF	TGTGCCAGCAGTAGAAAAACAAGCACAGATACGCAGTATTTT
TRBV11-1	NA	TRBJ1-1	many	CASSQPRPRLDEAFF	TGTGCCAGCAGCCAGCCCAGGCCCAGGCTGGATGAAGCTTTCTTT
TRBV6-6	NA	TRBJ2-7	many	CASSYSAGRGYEQYF	TGTGCCAGCAGTTACTCGGCGGGGAGGGGGTACGAGCAGTACTTC
TRBV9	NA	TRBJ2-7	NA	CASSVRQYF	TGTGCCAGCAGCGTGAGGCAGTACTTC
TRBV19	TRBD2	TRBJ2-2	NA	CASRGTSGGDFGELYF	TGTGCCAGTAGGGGGACTAGCGGGGGGGATTTCGGGGAGCTGTATTTT
TRBV18	NA	TRBJ2-2	few	CATTTGLNTGELFF	TGTGCCACCACAACAGGACTCAACACCGGGGAGCTGTTTTTT
TRBV6-1	NA	TRBJ1-1	many	CASSYAPRGQKAFF	TGTGCCAGCAGTTATGCCCCCCGGGGGCAGAAAGCTTTCTTT
TRBV12-3/TRBV12-4	TRBD2	TRBJ2-5	many	CASSLTGFAGGRKRRRETQYF	TGTGCCAGCAGTTTGACGGGGTTCGCGGGAGGGCGGAAGAGGCGTCGAGAGACCCAGTACTTC
TRBV4-3	NA	TRBJ2-3	NA	CASSHPLGTQYF	TGCGCCAGCAGCCACCCTTTGGGTACGCAGTATTTT
TRBV6-2/TRBV6-3	NA	TRBJ1-4	many	CASSYSRDKQNEKLFF	TGTGCCAGCAGTTACTCCCGGGACAAACAAAATGAAAAACTGTTTTTT
TRBV19	NA	TRBJ2-2	many	CASSKNQGGTGELFF	TGTGCCAGTAGTAAAAATCAGGGGGGCACCGGGGAGCTGTTTTTT
TRBV14	NA	TRBJ2-5	many	CASSQRAMGYQETQYF	TGTGCCAGCAGCCAACGTGCGATGGGATATCAAGAGACCCAGTACTTC
TRBV2	NA	TRBJ1-2	NA	CASSEIKGNGYTF	TGTGCCAGCAGTGAGATTAAGGGGAATGGCTACACCTTC